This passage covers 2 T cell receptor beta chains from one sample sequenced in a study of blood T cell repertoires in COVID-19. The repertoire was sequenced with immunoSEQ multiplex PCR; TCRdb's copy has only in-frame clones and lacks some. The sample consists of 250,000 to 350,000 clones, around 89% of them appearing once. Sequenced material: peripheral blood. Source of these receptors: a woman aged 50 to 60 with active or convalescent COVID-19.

The CDR3: CASSQVWGGETQYF. DNA for the CDR3: TGTGCCAGCAGCCAAGTTTGGGGCGGAGAGACCCAGTACTTC. J is TRBJ2-5 and V is TRBV14, with TRBD1 as a possible D gene (5 bases). V lost 1 base and J 4 bases, leaving 10 bases between the germline ends. CDR3 length: 14 residues. CDR1 is SGHDN and CDR2 is FVKESK in the germline V gene.

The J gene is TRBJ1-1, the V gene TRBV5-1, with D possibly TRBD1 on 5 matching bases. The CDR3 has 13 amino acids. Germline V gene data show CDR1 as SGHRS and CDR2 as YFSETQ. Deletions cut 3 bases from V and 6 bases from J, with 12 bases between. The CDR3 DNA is TGCGCCAGCAGCTCAGGCTGGGGGGCTGAAGCTTTCTTT. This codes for CASSSGWGAEAFF.